One sample yielded the 15 T cell receptor beta chains listed below, sequenced in a study of cytomegalovirus exposure and HLA in healthy donors. PCR primers comprised 60 Vbeta and 13 Jbeta primers. Only in-frame clones appear in the TCRdb table, and some are missing; sequencing was by immunoSEQ multiplex PCR. The sample shows about 110,000 clones, over 80% of them seen only once. The source material was PBMCs. All receptors derive from a man aged 30 to 39 in good health and CMV-seropositive.

The chain is built from TRBV27 and TRBJ2-1; 13 nucleotides line up with TRBD2. The germline CDR1 and CDR2 sequences are MNHEY and SMNVEV (reference sequence). This CDR3 comprises 18 residues. V shed 3 bases and J 0 bases; nucleotides not matched to a gene: 5. The CDR3, as DNA: TGTGCCAGCAGTTTGTTGACTAGCGGGGGGTCCTCCTACAATGAGCAGTTCTTC. Translating it yields CASSLLTSGGSSYNEQFF.

A word on this clone: Compared with germline, one end of the junction differs, possibly owing to a read error. This sequence joins TRBV7-9 and TRBJ2-7; maybe TRBD1 (6 bases). This CDR3 comprises 14 residues. Germline values: CDR1 SEHNR, CDR2 FQNEAQ (reference sequence). The CDR3 nucleotides are TGTTCCAGCAGCTCCTTGCAGGGGACCTACGAGCAGTACTTC. Protein: CSSSSLQGTYEQYF.

This clone was seen just once. V gene TRBV29-1 combines with J gene TRBJ2-7; 8 bases line up with TRBD1. This CDR3 is built from 14 residues. V lost 4 bases, J lost 7 bases, and 12 bases stayed unmatched. Germline lookup yields CDR1 SQVTM and CDR2 ANQGSEA. CDR3 in amino acids: CSVVETGDFGEQYF. CDR3 nucleotide sequence: TGCAGCGTTGTCGAGACAGGGGATTTTGGGGAGCAGTACTTC.

This chain uses TRBV30 with TRBJ2-2; perhaps TRBD2 as D (6 bases). The CDR3 length is 14 residues. V was pared by 5 bases and J by 3 bases, with 13 bases between. Germline V gives CDR1 GTSNPN, CDR2 SVGIG (reference sequence). The CDR3 sequence: CAWGSGLHTGELFF. The CDR3 DNA reads TGTGCCTGGGGGAGCGGGTTGCACACCGGGGAGCTGTTTTTT.

V usage is TRBV10-2 and J usage is TRBJ2-1; TRBD2 agrees at 7 bases. Germline V CDR1 and CDR2: WSHSY, SAAADI. V shed 6 bases, J shed 5 bases, and the junction held 7 bases outside the gene matches. The CDR3 sequence is 14 residues long. This chain's CDR3 is CASREGGGNNEQFF. CDR3 DNA: TGCGCCAGCAGGGAAGGCGGGGGAAACAATGAGCAGTTCTTC.

About this clone: One junction end disagrees with the germline gene, perhaps due to a read error. The chain joins TRBV7-9 to TRBJ1-1, with unresolved D. CDR1 SEHNR and CDR2 FQNEAQ come from the germline V gene (reference sequence). This CDR3 is built from 12 residues. The CDR3 loop reads CSSNGVGIEAFF. The CDR3 coding sequence is TGTTCCAGCAACGGGGTTGGGATTGAAGCTTTCTTT.

V and J are TRBV5-8 and TRBJ2-5, with 13 positions matching TRBD2. The CDR3 sequence is 17 residues long. The junction had 5 bases not matched to a gene; V was cut back by 2 bases and J by 1 base. Germline V gene data show CDR1 as SGHTS and CDR2 as YDEGEE. As DNA, the CDR3 is TGTGCCAGCAGCTTCGGACTAGCGGGGGCCTCCCAAGAGACCCAGTACTTC. It specifies CASSFGLAGASQETQYF.

The chain joins TRBV6-4 to TRBJ1-4, with D tentatively TRBD1 (6 bases). The CDR3 spans 17 residues. Trimming took 5 bases from V and 0 from J, leaving 16 bases between them. Germline lookup yields CDR1 MRHNA and CDR2 SNTAGT. CDR3 sequence: CASSNRDNHATNEKLFF. The CDR3 bases are TGTGCCAGCAGTAACCGGGACAACCATGCAACTAATGAAAAACTGTTTTTT.

The rearrangement uses TRBV7-2 and TRBJ2-3; weak D call: TRBD2 (6 bases). CDR1 and CDR2 from the germline V gene are SGHTA and FQGNSA. The CDR3 runs to 15 residues. The V gene lost 4 bases and the J gene lost 3 bases, with 14 bases spanning the gap. The CDR3 DNA is TGTGCCAGCAGCTCCTATAGCGGTGGTACAGATACGCAGTATTTT. This translates into CASSSYSGGTDTQYF.

The CDR3 DNA is TGTGCCAGCAGCTTGGTCAGTTACTCTGGAAACACCATATATTTT. Translated: CASSLVSYSGNTIYF. The chain employs TRBV5-8 and TRBJ1-3, with D unclear. Trimming stripped 0 bases from V and 0 bases from J, with 7 bases between. The CDR3 spans 15 residues. Per the germline V gene, CDR1 is SGHTS and CDR2 is YDEGEE.

This clone was seen a single time. The chain uses TRBV9 and TRBJ1-1, with 8 bases identical to TRBD1. V was clipped by 4 bases and J by 10 bases; unmatched bases: 6. The CDR3 has 12 residues. In germline, CDR1 is SGDLS, CDR2 YYNGEE. For the CDR3, the DNA is TGTGCCAGCAGCAACTCAGGGGGCGTAGCTTTCTTT. Translation: CASSNSGGVAFF.

The genes are TRBV2 and TRBJ1-5; the match to TRBD1 covers 9 bases. CDR3 length equals 13 residues. V shed 5 bases and J 6 bases; nucleotides not matched to a gene: 2. Germline V CDR1 and CDR2: SNHLY, FYNNEI. The chain's CDR3 is CASSLDRGQPQHF. As DNA, the CDR3 is TGTGCCAGCAGTTTGGACAGGGGTCAGCCCCAGCATTTT.

The rearrangement joins TRBV7-9 to TRBJ1-2, with 8 bases aligning to TRBD1. Germline loops: CDR1 SEHNR, CDR2 FQNEAQ (reference sequence). V shed 1 base, J shed 3 bases, and the junction held 7 bases outside the gene matches. CDR3 length: 16 amino acids. CDR3 DNA: TGTGCCAGCAGCTTAGAACAGGGGGTTGAAGACTATGGCTACACCTTC. Its translation: CASSLEQGVEDYGYTF. The entire variable domain, with the rest obtained from reference TRBV7-9 and TRBJ1-2, is as follows: DTGVSQNPRHKITKRGQNVTFRCDPISEHNRLYWYRQTLGQGPEFLTYFQNEAQLEKSRLLSDRFSAERPKGSFSTLEIQRTEQGDSAMYLCASSLEQGVEDYGYTFGSGTRLTVV.

The J gene is TRBJ2-5, the V gene TRBV5-6; weak D call: TRBD1 (5 bases). Germline V gene lookup returns CDR1 SGHDT and CDR2 YYEEEE. The CDR3 runs to 13 residues. V was pared by 4 bases and J by 5 bases, with 12 bases between. For the CDR3, the DNA is TGTGCCAGCAGCGCAGGGATGGGGGAGACCCAGTACTTC. It yields the protein CASSAGMGETQYF.

Details on this clone: At one end, the junction sequence differs from germline, possibly due to a read error. The chain has TRBV25-1 and TRBJ2-2; 10 bases agree with TRBD2. The CDR3 has 16 residues. Germline-derived CDR1 and CDR2 are MGHDK and SYGVNS. The CDR3 DNA follows: TGTGCCAGCAGTCCAATCTTAGCGGGGGGAGAACGGGGAGCTGTTTTT. It yields the protein CASSPILAGGERGAVF.